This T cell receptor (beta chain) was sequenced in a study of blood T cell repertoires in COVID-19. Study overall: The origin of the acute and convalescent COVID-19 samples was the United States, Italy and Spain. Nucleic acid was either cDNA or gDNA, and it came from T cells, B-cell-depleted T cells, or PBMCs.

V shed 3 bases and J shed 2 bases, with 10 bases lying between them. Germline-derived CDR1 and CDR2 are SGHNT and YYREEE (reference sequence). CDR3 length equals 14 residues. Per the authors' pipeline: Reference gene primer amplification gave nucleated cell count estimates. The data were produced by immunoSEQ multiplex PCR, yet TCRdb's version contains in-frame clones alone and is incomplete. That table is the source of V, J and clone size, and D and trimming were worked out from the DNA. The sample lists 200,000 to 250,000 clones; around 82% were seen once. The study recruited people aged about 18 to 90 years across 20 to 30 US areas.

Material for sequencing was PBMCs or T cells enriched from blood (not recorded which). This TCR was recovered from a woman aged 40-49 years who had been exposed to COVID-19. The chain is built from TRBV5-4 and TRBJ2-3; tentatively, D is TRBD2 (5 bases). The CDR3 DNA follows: TGTGCCAGCAGCTCGTACCTAGCCACAGATACGCAGTATTTT. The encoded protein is CASSSYLATDTQYF.